Below are 16 T cell receptor beta chains sequenced from a single sample in a study of patients and donors after allogeneic stem cell transplantation. Using its own MiXCR run on the RT-PCR reads, TCRdb lists one record per CDR3 protein. The sample yields 70,000 or so distinct CDR3 sequences, more than 20% seen once. The sequencing input was blood, either unsorted or a sorted T cell fraction (not recorded which). The receptors were sampled from a human donor who was either an allogeneic HSCT recipient or a stem cell or donor lymphocyte infusion donor (not recorded which). It is not recorded whose cells these are; they may come from a transplant donor.

V and J are TRBV20-1 and TRBJ1-4, with 10 positions matching TRBD1. The junction had 13 bases not matched to a gene; V was cut back by 6 bases and J by 12 bases. This CDR3 is built from 14 residues. Germline V gene lookup returns CDR1 DFQATT and CDR2 SNEGSKA (reference sequence). CDR3 loop: CSARQGATSPELFF. Here the CDR3 DNA reads TGCAGTGCGAGACAGGGGGCCACGTCCCCAGAACTGTTTTTT.

The rearrangement uses TRBV19 and TRBJ2-3; tentatively, D is TRBD1 or TRBD2 (6 bases each). The V gene lost 5 bases and the J gene lost 5 bases, with 17 bases spanning the gap. The CDR3 spans 15 residues. Per the germline V gene, CDR1 is LNHDA and CDR2 is SQIVND (reference sequence). The CDR3, as DNA: TGTGCCAGTAGTCTCGCGGGACAAAGTCTAGATACGCAGTATTTT. Its translation: CASSLAGQSLDTQYF.

The chain carries TRBV7-9 and TRBJ1-1; D gene unclear. The CDR3 is 11 residues long. The germline CDR1 and CDR2 sequences are SEHNR and FQNEAQ (reference sequence). V was clipped by 7 bases and J by 1 base, with 4 bases between them. The CDR3 loop reads CASNRNTEAFF. CDR3 bases: TGTGCCAGCAACAGGAACACTGAAGCTTTCTTT.

The chain has TRBV5-5 and TRBJ2-2, with D unresolved. The length of the CDR3 is 16 residues. V lost 0 bases to trimming and J lost 2 bases, with 11 bases between them. Per the germline V gene, CDR1 is SGHKS and CDR2 is YYEKEE (reference sequence). The DNA of the CDR3 is TGTGCCAGCAGCTTGGCCCCGGGTATAAACACCGGGGAGCTGTTTTTT. It codes for CASSLAPGINTGELFF.

This clonotype was found a few times. The chain combines TRBV7-9 with TRBJ1-1; D uncertain. This CDR3 spans 18 amino acids. The germline CDR1 and CDR2 sequences are SEHNR and FQNEAQ (reference sequence). V was cut by 1 base and J by 8 bases, with 26 bases left in between. The CDR3 bases are TGTGCCAGCAGCTTAGTATATAGGCCCGTCCCGGCTTCACACGAAGCTTTCTTT. This encodes CASSLVYRPVPASHEAFF.

This clonotype was found a few times. The J gene is TRBJ2-1, the V gene TRBV7-8, with 7 bases aligning to TRBD1. The ends lost 5 bases at V and 9 bases at J; junction bases unmatched: 7. Germline CDR1 reads SGHVS; CDR2 reads FQNEAQ. The CDR3 length is 13 residues. CDR3 sequence reads: CASSTHRGGEQFF. The CDR3 DNA reads TGTGCCAGCAGCACCCACAGGGGTGGTGAGCAGTTCTTC.

The table lists this clonotype with a few counts. This chain uses TRBV10-3 with TRBJ1-5; tentative D call: TRBD1 (6 bases). Trimming removed 4 bases from V and 3 bases from J, with 7 bases in between. CDR3 size: 13 residues. Looked up from germline, CDR1 is ENHRY and CDR2 is SYGVKD. CDR3 sequence: CAISGQANQPQHF. CDR3 in DNA: TGTGCCATCAGTGGACAGGCCAATCAGCCCCAGCATTTT.

To note about this clonotype: A much larger clone is a single base away; this may be a read error. The V call is TRBV11-2, the J call TRBJ1-2, with D possibly TRBD1 on 6 matching bases. Trimming cost V 5 bases and J 4 bases, with 17 bases left between them. The length of the CDR3 is 15 residues. Looked up from germline, CDR1 is SGHAT and CDR2 is FQNNGV. For the CDR3, the DNA is TGTGCCAGCAGCCATCCGGACAGTTATTTCTATGGCTACACCTTC. Residues: CASSHPDSYFYGYTF.

The rearrangement links TRBV14 to TRBJ2-7, with D unclear. Germline V gene sequence: CDR1 SGHDN, CDR2 FVKESK. V was clipped by 3 bases and J by 4 bases, with 7 bases between them. The CDR3 length is 12 residues. The CDR3 spells CASSQGWYEQYF. The CDR3 DNA is TGTGCCAGCAGCCAGGGGTGGTACGAGCAGTACTTC. Full variable domain (remainder filled in from reference TRBV14 and TRBJ2-7): EAGVTQFPSHSVIEKGQTVTLRCDPISGHDNLYWYRRVMGKEIKFLLHFVKESKQDESGMPNNRFLAERTGGTYSTLKVQPAELEDSGVYFCASSQGWYEQYFGPGTRLTVT.

The chain combines TRBV11-1 with TRBJ2-5, with D hard to call. Germline CDR1 and CDR2: SGHAT and FQDESV (reference sequence). The CDR3 length is 13 residues. V lost 6 bases to trimming and J lost 0 bases, with 8 bases between them. CDR3 residues: CASSHPDQETQYF. In DNA form, the CDR3 reads TGTGCCAGCAGTCATCCAGACCAAGAGACCCAGTACTTC.

CDR3 bases: TGTGCCAGCAGCTCTTCGGTATACTTGTACTCTGGAAACACCATATATTTT. Translating it yields CASSSSVYLYSGNTIYF. This chain uses TRBV11-3 with TRBJ1-3; D remains ambiguous. Trimming took 4 bases from V and 0 from J, leaving 16 bases between them. Germline V gene lookup returns CDR1 SGHNT and CDR2 YENEEA. This CDR3 region has 17 residues.

The chain links TRBV4-2 to TRBJ2-2; TRBD2 agrees at 9 bases. This CDR3 comprises 16 residues. The V gene's germline CDR1 is LGHNA and CDR2 YNFKEQ. J gave up 4 bases and V 0 bases, and 3 bases lay outside the gene matches. Written as DNA, the CDR3 is TGTGCCAGCAGCCAAGAAATAGCGGGAGCCACCGGGGAGCTGTTTTTT. It translates to CASSQEIAGATGELFF.

The genes are TRBV12-3 or TRBV12-4 and TRBJ2-7, with D perhaps TRBD2 (5 bases). V lost 1 base to trimming and J lost 3 bases, with 7 bases between them. The CDR3 covers 13 residues. The CDR3 bases are TGTGCCAGCAGTTTAGTACGGGGCTACGAGCAGTACTTC. Translating gives CASSLVRGYEQYF.

The chain links TRBV20-1 to TRBJ2-1; D remains unclear. V was shortened by 1 base and J by 0 bases, with 13 bases between the two germline ends. The germline gives CDR1 DFQATT, CDR2 SNEGSKA (reference sequence). The length of the CDR3 is 16 residues. For the CDR3, the DNA is TGCAGTGCTAGAGTAAGGCGGATGAGCTCCTACAATGAGCAGTTCTTC. Amino acids: CSARVRRMSSYNEQFF.

This clonotype was counted between two and nine times. The gene calls are TRBV7-8 and TRBJ1-5, with D maybe TRBD1 (5 bases). The CDR3 totals 15 residues. The germline CDR1 and CDR2 sequences are SGHVS and FQNEAQ. V was pared by 4 bases and J by 4 bases, with 14 bases between. CDR3: CASSSRDFLNQPQHF. Here the CDR3 DNA reads TGTGCCAGCAGCTCCCGGGACTTCCTGAATCAGCCCCAGCATTTT. The full variable domain, in which reference TRBV7-8 and TRBJ1-5 provide the parts outside the CDR3, is GAGVSQSPRYKVAKRGQDVALRCDPISGHVSLFWYQQALGQGPEFLTYFQNEAQLDKSGLPSDRFFAERPEGSVSTLKIQRTQQEDSAVYLCASSSRDFLNQPQHFGDGTRLSIL.

V usage is TRBV5-4 and J usage is TRBJ2-5; perhaps TRBD2 as D (6 bases). The germline CDR1 and CDR2 sequences are SGHNT and YYREEE (reference sequence). The CDR3 spans 13 residues. V lost 1 base and J 5 bases, leaving 9 bases between the germline ends. CDR3 sequence: CASSLYAGETQYF. The CDR3 bases are TGTGCCAGCAGCTTGTATGCGGGGGAGACCCAGTACTTC.